The clone carrying this TCR beta chain was counted a few times. Its antigen is unidentified. There are 16 residues in the CDR3. V was shortened by 0 bases and J by 4 bases, with 12 bases between the two germline ends. CDR1 and CDR2 (germline): MNHNY, SVGAGI (reference sequence). The study's library attached unique molecular identifiers to single cDNA molecules. As handled by the study authors: Counts of TCRs in each sample centred on a median of 95,638 and extended from roughly 25,000 to 750,000. TCRdb recomputed calls from the RACE reads with MiXCR, one row per CDR3 protein. TCRdb's processing, not the authors' own work, is the source of the V and J calls. The profile shows about 65,000 distinct CDR3 sequences, about 5.7% of them singletons. As to time point: healthy volunteer bleed at 6 weeks. Before extraction, the whole blood was not fractionated, and total RNA was taken from it. The data originate from a study of human T cells and chemical hapten exposure. At the level of the study: Yields of TCR per sample differed, chiefly owing to small differences in pooled library volume.

Study-level findings and limits: DPC sensitization left the count of TCRs above 1 in 1000 unchanged.

The sequence was obtained from a female donor in good health. Some clones in this sample may be carry-over from other donors' samples. The J gene is TRBJ2-2, the V gene TRBV6-6, with unresolved D. The sequenced sample was whole blood. As DNA, the CDR3 is TGTGCCAGCAGTTACTCGAATACGCCGTTCACCGGGGAGCTGTTTTTT. Protein: CASSYSNTPFTGELFF.